This T cell receptor beta chain was obtained from a study of blood T cell repertoires in COVID-19. The overall study: Sites in the United States, Italy and Spain provided acute and convalescent COVID-19 samples. Sample material is recorded as cDNA or gDNA derived from T cells, B-cell-depleted T cells, or PBMCs.

Trimming removed 2 bases at V and 5 bases at J, with 10 bases between. The CDR3 has 13 residues. Looked up from germline, CDR1 is SQVTM and CDR2 is ANQGSEA. Original analysis: Estimated nucleated cell counts came from reference gene primer amplification. Clones were sequenced by immunoSEQ multiplex PCR, and TCRdb holds only the in-frame ones, with some missing. Clonal size and the V and J genes are those of that table, whereas D and trimming came from the DNA. The sample contains around 250,000 clones, approximately 87% of which appear only once. The clonotype was recovered from a human donor in a cohort sampled during active COVID-19. The chain combines TRBV29-1 with TRBJ2-1; the D is unclear. The sample was peripheral blood. CDR3 coding DNA: TGCAGCGTTGAACGAGATAGAAACAATGAGCAGTTCTTC. This codes for CSVERDRNNEQFF.